Described below is a single T cell receptor beta chain sequence and its context. There is no known antigen for this receptor. Base quality data are lacking; no much larger clone is found one base away. This sample is drawn from a study of type 1 regulatory T cells (dated by TCRdb to the early 2020s). In terms of the full investigation: An in vitro protocol by which a Tr1-enriched, alloantigen-specific CD4 T cell product named T-allo10 was generated was characterized in the study. Patients with hematological malignancies who were receiving allogeneic hematopoietic stem cell transplantation were the group in which T-allo10 was being clinically evaluated.

As encoded in the germline V gene, CDR1 is MDHEN while CDR2 is SYDVKM. Germline trimming: 5 bases from V, 0 bases from J; junction bases outside gene matches: 6. Including cysteine and phenylalanine, the CDR3 has 15 amino acids. Only the CDR3 portion is preserved as DNA: 45 bases, with reading frame beginning at the first base. Sequencing relied on an Illumina MiSeq. The public sequencing data were trimmed at Q25 with fastp and processed into clonotypes with MiXCR by TCRdb, which kept only in-frame beta chains. One record per CDR3 amino acid sequence lists the most common genes and DNA. The sample table contains approximately 90,000 distinct CDR3 sequences; only one count was recorded for roughly 28% of them. Roughly 2.2% of the sample is in the top ten clones.

Sequenced: CD4+ T cells, either the whole sample or a sorted fraction (not recorded which). The source is a human donor in good health. The rearranged segments are TRBV28 and TRBJ2-7; the central 8 bases match TRBD1. The CDR3 is CASSPTGTGSYEQYF. The DNA reads as follows: TGTGCCAGCAGTCCAACCGGGACAGGCTCCTACGAGCAGTACTTC.